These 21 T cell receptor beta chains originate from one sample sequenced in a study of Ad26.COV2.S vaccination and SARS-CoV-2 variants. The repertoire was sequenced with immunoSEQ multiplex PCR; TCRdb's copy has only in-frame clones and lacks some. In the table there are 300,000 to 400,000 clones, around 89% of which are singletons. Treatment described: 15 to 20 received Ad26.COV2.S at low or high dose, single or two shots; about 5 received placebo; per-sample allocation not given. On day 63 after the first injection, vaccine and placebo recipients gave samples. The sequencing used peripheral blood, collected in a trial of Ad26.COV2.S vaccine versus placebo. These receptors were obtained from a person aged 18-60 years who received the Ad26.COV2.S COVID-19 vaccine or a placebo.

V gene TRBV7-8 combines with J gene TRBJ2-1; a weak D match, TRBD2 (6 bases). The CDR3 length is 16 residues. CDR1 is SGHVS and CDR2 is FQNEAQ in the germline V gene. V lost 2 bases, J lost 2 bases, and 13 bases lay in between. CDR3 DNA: TGTGCCAGCAGCTTAATCGGCGGGGTGGCCTACAATGAGCAGTTCTTC. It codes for CASSLIGGVAYNEQFF.

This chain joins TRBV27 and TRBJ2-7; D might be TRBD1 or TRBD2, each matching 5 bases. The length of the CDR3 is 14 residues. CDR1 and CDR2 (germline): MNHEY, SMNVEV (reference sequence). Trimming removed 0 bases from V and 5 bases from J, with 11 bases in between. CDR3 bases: TGTGCCAGCAGTTTATCTTCGGGGCTCAACGAGCAGTACTTC. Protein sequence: CASSLSSGLNEQYF.

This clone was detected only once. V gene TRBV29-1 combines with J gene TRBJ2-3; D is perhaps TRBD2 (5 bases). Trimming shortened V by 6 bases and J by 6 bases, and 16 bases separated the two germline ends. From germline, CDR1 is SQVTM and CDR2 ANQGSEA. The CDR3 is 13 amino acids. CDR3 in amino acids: CSVGPVPGDTQYF. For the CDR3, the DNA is TGCAGCGTCGGACCGGTCCCGGGGGATACGCAGTATTTT.

CDR3 protein: CASIVGLGYGELFF. The CDR3 DNA is TGTGCCAGCATTGTGGGACTAGGATACGGGGAGCTGTTTTTT. The J gene is TRBJ2-2, the V gene TRBV2; the match to TRBD2 covers 8 bases. The V segment lost 7 bases and the J segment 7 bases; nucleotides outside the gene matches: 8. This CDR3 has 14 amino acids. The germline gives CDR1 SNHLY, CDR2 FYNNEI. The entire variable domain, with the rest obtained from reference TRBV2 and TRBJ2-2, is as follows: EPEVTQTPSHQVTQMGQEVILRCVPISNHLYFYWYRQILGQKVEFLVSFYNNEISEKSEIFDDQFSVERPDGSNFTLKIRSTKLEDSAMYFCASIVGLGYGELFFGEGSRLTVL.

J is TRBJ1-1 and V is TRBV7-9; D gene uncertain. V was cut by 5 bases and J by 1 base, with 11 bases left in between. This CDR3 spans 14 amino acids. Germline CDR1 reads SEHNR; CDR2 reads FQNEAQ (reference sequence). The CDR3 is CASSDQTTNTEAFF. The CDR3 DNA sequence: TGTGCCAGCAGCGACCAGACAACGAACACTGAAGCTTTCTTT.

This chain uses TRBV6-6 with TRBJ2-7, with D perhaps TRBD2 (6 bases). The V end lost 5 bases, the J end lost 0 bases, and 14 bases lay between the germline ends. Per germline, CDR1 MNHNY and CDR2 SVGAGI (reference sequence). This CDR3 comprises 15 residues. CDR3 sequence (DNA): TGTGCCAGCAGTACTAGGGTGGGAGGCTCCTACGAGCAGTACTTC. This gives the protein CASSTRVGGSYEQYF.

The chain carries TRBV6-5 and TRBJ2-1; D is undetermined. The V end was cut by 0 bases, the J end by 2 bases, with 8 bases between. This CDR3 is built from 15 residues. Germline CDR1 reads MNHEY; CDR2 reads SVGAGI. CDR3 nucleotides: TGTGCCAGCAGTTACTCGGCAGGTCCCTACAATGAGCAGTTCTTC. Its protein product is CASSYSAGPYNEQFF.

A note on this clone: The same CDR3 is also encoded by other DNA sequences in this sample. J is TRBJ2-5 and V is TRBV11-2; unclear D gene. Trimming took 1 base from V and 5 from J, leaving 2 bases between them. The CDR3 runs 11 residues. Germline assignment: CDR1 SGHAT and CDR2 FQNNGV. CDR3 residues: CASSLGETQYF. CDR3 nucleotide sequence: TGTGCCAGCAGCTTAGGGGAGACCCAGTACTTC.

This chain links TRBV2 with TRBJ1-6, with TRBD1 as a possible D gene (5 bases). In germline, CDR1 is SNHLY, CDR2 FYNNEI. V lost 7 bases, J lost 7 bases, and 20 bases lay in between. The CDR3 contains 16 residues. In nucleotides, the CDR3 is TGTGCCAGCACCTACGGGGCAGGCGGTTTGAATTCACCCCTCCACTTT. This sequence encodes CASTYGAGGLNSPLHF. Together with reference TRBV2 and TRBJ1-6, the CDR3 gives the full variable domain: EPEVTQTPSHQVTQMGQEVILRCVPISNHLYFYWYRQILGQKVEFLVSFYNNEISEKSEIFDDQFSVERPDGSNFTLKIRSTKLEDSAMYFCASTYGAGGLNSPLHFGNGTRLTVT.

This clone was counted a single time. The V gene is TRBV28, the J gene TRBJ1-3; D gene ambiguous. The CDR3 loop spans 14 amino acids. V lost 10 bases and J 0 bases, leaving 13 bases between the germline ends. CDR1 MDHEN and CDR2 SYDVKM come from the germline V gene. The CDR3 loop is CATRRALSGNTIYF. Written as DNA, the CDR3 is TGTGCCACCAGGCGTGCGCTCTCTGGAAACACCATATATTTT.

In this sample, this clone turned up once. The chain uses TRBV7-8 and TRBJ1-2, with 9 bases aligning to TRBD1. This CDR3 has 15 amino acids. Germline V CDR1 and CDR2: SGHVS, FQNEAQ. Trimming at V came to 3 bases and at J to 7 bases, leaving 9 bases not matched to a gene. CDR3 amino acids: CASSFEGQGRGGYTF. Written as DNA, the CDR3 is TGTGCCAGCAGCTTTGAGGGACAGGGAAGAGGTGGCTACACCTTC.

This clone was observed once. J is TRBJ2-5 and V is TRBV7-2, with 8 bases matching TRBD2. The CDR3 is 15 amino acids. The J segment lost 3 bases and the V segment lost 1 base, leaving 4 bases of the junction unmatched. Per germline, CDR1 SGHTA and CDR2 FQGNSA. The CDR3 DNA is TGTGCCAGCAGCTTAGGGGGGACTAGGAAAGAGACCCAGTACTTC. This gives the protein CASSLGGTRKETQYF.

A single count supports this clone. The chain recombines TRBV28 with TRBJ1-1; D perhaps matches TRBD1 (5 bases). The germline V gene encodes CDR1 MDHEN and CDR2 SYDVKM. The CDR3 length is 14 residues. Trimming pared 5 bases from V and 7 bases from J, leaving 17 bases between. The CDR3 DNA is TGTGCCAGCAGTCCCTCAAGGGACCCGAATGAAGCTTTCTTT. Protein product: CASSPSRDPNEAFF. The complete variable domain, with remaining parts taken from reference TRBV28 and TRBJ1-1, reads DVKVTQSSRYLVKRTGEKVFLECVQDMDHENMFWYRQDPGLGLRLIYFSYDVKMKEKGDIPEGYSVSREKKERFSLILESASTNQTSMYLCASSPSRDPNEAFFGQGTRLTVV.

The CDR3 spells CASFAGNTIYF. CDR3 coding DNA: TGTGCCAGCTTTGCTGGAAACACCATATATTTT. V usage is TRBV28 and J usage is TRBJ1-3, with D uncertain. The CDR3 consists of 11 residues. V was cut by 8 bases and J by 2 bases, with 4 bases left in between. Germline values: CDR1 MDHEN, CDR2 SYDVKM. The full variable domain, with the rest looked up from reference TRBV28 and TRBJ1-3, is DVKVTQSSRYLVKRTGEKVFLECVQDMDHENMFWYRQDPGLGLRLIYFSYDVKMKEKGDIPEGYSVSREKKERFSLILESASTNQTSMYLCASFAGNTIYFGEGSWLTVV.

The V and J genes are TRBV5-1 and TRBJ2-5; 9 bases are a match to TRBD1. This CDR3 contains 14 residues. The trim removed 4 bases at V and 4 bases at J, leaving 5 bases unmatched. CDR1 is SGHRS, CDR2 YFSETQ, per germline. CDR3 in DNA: TGCGCCAGCAGCCGGAGGACAGGGGCAGAGACCCAGTACTTC. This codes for CASSRRTGAETQYF.

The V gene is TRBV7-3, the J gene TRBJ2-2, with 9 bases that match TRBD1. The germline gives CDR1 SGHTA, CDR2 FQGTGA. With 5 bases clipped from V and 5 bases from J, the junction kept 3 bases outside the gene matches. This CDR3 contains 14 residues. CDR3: CASSRTGETGELFF. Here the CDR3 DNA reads TGTGCCAGCAGCCGGACAGGGGAAACCGGGGAGCTGTTTTTT.

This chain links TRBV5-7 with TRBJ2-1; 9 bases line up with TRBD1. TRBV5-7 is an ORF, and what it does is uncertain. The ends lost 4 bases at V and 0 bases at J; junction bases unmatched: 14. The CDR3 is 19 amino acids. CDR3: CASSPMGTGRSCSYNEQFF. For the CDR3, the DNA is TGTGCCAGCAGCCCCATGGGGACAGGGAGATCCTGCTCCTACAATGAGCAGTTCTTC.

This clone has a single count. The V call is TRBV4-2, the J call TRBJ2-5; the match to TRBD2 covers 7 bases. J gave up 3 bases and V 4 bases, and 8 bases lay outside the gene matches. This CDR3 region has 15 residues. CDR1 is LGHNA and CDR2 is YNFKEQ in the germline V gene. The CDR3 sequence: CASSLAGLPKETQYF. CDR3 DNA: TGTGCCAGCAGCCTCGCGGGACTACCAAAAGAGACCCAGTACTTC.

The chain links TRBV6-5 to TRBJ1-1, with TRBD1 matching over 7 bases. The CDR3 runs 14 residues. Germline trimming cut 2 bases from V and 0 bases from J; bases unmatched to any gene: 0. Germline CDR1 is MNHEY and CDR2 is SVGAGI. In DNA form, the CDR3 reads TGTGCCAGCAGTTACAGGGGGCTGAACACTGAAGCTTTCTTT. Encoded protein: CASSYRGLNTEAFF.

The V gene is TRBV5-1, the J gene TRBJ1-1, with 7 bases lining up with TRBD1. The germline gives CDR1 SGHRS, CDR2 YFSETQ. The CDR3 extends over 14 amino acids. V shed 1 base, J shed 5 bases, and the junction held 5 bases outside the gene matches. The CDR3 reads CASSLNRGGTEAFF. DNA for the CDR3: TGCGCCAGCAGCTTGAACAGGGGAGGTACTGAAGCTTTCTTT.

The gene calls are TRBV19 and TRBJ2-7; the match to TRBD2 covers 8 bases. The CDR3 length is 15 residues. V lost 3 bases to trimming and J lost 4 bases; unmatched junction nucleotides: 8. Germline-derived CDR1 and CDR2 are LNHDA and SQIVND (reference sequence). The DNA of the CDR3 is TGTGCCAGTAGTATCCTAACTAGCGGAATTTACGAGCAGTACTTC. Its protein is CASSILTSGIYEQYF. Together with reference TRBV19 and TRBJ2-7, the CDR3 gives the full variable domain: DGGITQSPKYLFRKEGQNVTLSCEQNLNHDAMYWYRQDPGQGLRLIYYSQIVNDFQKGDIAEGYSVSREKKESFPLTVTSAQKNPTAFYLCASSILTSGIYEQYFGPGTRLTVT.